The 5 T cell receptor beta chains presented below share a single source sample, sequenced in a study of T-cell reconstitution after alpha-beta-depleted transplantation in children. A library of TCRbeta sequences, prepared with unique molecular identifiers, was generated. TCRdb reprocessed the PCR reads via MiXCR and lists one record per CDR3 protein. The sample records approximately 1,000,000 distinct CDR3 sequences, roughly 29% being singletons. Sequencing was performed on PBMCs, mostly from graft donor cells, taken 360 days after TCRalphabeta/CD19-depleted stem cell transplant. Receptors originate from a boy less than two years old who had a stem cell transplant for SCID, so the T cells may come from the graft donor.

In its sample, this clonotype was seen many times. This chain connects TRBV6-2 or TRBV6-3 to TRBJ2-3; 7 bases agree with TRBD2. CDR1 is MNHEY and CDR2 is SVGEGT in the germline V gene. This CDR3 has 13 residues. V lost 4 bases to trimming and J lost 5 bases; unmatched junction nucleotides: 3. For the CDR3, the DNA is TGTGCCAGCAGTTCCCCGGGAGGAGATACGCAGTATTTT. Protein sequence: CASSSPGGDTQYF.

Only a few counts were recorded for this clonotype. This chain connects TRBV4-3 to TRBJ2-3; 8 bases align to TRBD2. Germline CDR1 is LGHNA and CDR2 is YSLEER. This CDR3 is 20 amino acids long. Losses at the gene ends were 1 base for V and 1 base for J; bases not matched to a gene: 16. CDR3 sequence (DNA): TGCGCCAGCAGCCAAGGTCTGGGGATATCGGCGGGGGGACGCACAGATACGCAGTATTTT. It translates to CASSQGLGISAGGRTDTQYF.

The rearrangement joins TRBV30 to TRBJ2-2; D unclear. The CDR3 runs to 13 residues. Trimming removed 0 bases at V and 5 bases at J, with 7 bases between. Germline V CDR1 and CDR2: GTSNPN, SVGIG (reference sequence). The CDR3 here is CAWSVAETGELFF. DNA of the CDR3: TGTGCCTGGAGTGTGGCGGAGACCGGGGAGCTGTTTTTT.

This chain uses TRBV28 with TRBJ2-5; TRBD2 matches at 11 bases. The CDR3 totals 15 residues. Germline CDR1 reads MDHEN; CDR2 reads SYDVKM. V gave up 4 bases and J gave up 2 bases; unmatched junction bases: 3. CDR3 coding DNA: TGTGCCAGCAGTTGGGGACTAGCGGCACAAGAGACCCAGTACTTC. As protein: CASSWGLAAQETQYF.

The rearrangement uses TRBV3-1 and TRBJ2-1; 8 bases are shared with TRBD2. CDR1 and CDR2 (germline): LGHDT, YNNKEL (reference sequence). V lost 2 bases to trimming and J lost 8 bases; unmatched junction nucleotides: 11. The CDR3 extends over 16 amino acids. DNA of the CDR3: TGTGCCAGCAGCCAAAGCTTAGCGGGGCTTAGCCATGAGCAGTTCTTC. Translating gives CASSQSLAGLSHEQFF.